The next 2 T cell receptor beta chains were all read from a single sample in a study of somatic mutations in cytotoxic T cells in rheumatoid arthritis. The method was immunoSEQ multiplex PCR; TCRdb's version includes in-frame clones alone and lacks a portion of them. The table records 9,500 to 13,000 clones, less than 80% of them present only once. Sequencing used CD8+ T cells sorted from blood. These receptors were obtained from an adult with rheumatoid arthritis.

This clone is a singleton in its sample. CDR3 DNA: TGTGCCAGCAGCCCCACGGGGGGGAGCGCCGGGGCAGATACGCAGTATTTT. Its protein is CASSPTGGSAGADTQYF. The chain joins TRBV5-4 to TRBJ2-3; 8 nucleotides agree with TRBD2. The junction had 14 bases not matched to a gene; V was cut back by 4 bases and J by 4 bases. The germline CDR1 and CDR2 sequences are SGHNT and YYREEE (reference sequence). The CDR3 sequence is 17 residues long.

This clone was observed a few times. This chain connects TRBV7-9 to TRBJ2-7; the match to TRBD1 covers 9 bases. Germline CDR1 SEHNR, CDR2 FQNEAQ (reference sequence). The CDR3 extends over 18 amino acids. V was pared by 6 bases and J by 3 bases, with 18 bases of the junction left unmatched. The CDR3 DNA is TGTGCCAGCAGTCGGACAGGGGTATCATCAAGGGTCGACTACGAGCAGTACTTC. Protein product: CASSRTGVSSRVDYEQYF. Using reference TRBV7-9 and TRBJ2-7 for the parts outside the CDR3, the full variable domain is DTGVSQNPRHKITKRGQNVTFRCDPISEHNRLYWYRQTLGQGPEFLTYFQNEAQLEKSRLLSDRFSAERPKGSFSTLEIQRTEQGDSAMYLCASSRTGVSSRVDYEQYFGPGTRLTVT.